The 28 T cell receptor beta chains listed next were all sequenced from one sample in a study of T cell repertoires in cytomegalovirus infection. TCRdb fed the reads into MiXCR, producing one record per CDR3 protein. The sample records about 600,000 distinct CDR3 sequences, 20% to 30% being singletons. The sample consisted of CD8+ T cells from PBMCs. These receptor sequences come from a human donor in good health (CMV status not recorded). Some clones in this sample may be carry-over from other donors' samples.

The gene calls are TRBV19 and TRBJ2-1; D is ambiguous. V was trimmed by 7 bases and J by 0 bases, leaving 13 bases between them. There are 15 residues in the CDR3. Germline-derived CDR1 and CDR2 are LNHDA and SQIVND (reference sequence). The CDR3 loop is CASIHRHRSYNEQFF. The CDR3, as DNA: TGTGCCAGTATCCACAGACATCGCTCCTACAATGAGCAGTTCTTC.

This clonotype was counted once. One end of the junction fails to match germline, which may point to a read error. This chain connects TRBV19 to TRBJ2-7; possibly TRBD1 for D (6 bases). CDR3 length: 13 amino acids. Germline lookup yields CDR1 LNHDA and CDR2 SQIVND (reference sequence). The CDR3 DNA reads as TGTGTCAGTAGTACATTACAGGGTTACGAGCAGTACTTC. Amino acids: CVSSTLQGYEQYF.

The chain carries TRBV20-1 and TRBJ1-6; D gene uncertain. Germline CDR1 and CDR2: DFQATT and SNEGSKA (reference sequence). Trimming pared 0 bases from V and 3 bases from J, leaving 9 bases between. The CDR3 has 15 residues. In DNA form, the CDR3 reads TGCAGTGCTAGAGACCGGGGAGACTATAATTCACCCCTCCACTTT. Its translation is CSARDRGDYNSPLHF.

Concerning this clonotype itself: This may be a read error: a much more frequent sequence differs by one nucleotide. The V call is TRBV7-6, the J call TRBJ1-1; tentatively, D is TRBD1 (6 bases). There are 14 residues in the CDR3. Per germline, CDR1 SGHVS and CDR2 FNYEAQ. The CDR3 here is CASSSRQVNTEAYF. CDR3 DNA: TGTGCCAGCAGCTCGCGACAGGTGAACACTGAAGCTTACTTT.

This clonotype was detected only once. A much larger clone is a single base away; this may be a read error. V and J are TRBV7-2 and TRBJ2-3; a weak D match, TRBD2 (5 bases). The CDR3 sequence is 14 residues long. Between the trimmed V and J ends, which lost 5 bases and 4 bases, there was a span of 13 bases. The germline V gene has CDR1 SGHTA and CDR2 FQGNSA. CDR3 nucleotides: TGTGCCAGCAGCCCGGACGGGGTGGCAGATACGCAGTATTTT. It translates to CASSPDGVADTQYF.

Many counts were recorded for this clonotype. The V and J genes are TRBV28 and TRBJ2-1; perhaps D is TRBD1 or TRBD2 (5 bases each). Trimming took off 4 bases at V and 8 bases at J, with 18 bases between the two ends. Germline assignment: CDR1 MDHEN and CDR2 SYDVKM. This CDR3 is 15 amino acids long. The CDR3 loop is CASSSRDRSFDEQFF. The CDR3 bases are TGTGCCAGCAGTTCCCGGGACCGGTCTTTCGATGAGCAGTTCTTC. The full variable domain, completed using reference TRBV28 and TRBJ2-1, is DVKVTQSSRYLVKRTGEKVFLECVQDMDHENMFWYRQDPGLGLRLIYFSYDVKMKEKGDIPEGYSVSREKKERFSLILESASTNQTSMYLCASSSRDRSFDEQFFGPGTRLTVL.

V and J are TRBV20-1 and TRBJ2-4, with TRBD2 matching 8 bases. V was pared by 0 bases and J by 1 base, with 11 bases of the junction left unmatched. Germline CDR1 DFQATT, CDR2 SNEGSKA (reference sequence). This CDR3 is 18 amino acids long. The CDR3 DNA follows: TGCAGTGCTAGAGATACGGCGGGGGGTCCCTGGGCCAAAAACATTCAGTACTTC. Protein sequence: CSARDTAGGPWAKNIQYF.

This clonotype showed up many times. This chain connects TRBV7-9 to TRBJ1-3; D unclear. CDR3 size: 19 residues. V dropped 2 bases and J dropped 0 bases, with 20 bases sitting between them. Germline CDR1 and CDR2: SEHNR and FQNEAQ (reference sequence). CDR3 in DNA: TGTGCCAGCAGCTTAAATTTGGTCCGCCAAGGAGACTCTGGAAACACCATATATTTT. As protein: CASSLNLVRQGDSGNTIYF.

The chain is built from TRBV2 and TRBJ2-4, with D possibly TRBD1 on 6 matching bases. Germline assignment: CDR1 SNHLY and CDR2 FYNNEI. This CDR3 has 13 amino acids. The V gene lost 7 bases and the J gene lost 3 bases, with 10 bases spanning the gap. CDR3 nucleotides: TGTGCCAGCACGCTACAGGGCAAAAACATTCAGTACTTC. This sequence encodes CASTLQGKNIQYF.

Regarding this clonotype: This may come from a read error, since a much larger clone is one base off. As DNA, the CDR3 is TGTCCCAGCAGTTCGCTAGCGGGGAACCCCTTAGCCAAAAACATTCAGTACTTC. It codes for CPSSSLAGNPLAKNIQYF. The V gene is TRBV2, the J gene TRBJ2-4, with 9 bases aligning to TRBD2. Germline V CDR1 and CDR2: SNHLY, FYNNEI. This CDR3 has 18 amino acids. The full variable domain, in which reference TRBV2 and TRBJ2-4 provide the parts outside the CDR3, is EPEVTQTPSHQVTQMGQEVILRCVPISNHLYFYWYRQILGQKVEFLVSFYNNEISEKSEIFDDQFSVERPDGSNFTLKIRSTKLEDSAMYFCPSSSLAGNPLAKNIQYFGAGTRLSVL.

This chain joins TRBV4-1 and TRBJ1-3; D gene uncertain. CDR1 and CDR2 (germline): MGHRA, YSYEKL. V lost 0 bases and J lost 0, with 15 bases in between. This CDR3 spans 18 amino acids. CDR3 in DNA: TGCGCCAGCAGCCAAGATGGGCAGGCCAAGATCTCTGGAAACACCATATATTTT. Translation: CASSQDGQAKISGNTIYF.

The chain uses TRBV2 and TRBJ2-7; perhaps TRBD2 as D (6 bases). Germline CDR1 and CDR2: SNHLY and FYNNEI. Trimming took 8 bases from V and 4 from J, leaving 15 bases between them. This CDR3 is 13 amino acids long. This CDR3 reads CASGAGTPYEQYF. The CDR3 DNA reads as TGTGCCAGCGGGGCCGGGACTCCATACGAGCAGTACTTC.

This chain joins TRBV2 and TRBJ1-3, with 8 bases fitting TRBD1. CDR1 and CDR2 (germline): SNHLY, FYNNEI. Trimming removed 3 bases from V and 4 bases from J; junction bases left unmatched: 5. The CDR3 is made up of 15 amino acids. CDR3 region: CASSEAGTGGNTIYF. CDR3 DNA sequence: TGTGCCAGCAGTGAGGCCGGGACAGGAGGAAACACCATATATTTT. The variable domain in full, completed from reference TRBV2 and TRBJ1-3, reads EPEVTQTPSHQVTQMGQEVILRCVPISNHLYFYWYRQILGQKVEFLVSFYNNEISEKSEIFDDQFSVERPDGSNFTLKIRSTKLEDSAMYFCASSEAGTGGNTIYFGEGSWLTVV.

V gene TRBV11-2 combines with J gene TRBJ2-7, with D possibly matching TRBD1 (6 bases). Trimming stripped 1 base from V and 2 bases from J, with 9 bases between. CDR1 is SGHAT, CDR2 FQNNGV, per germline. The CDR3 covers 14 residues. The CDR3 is CASSLGAGAYEQYF. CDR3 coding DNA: TGTGCCAGCAGCTTAGGCGCAGGGGCCTACGAGCAGTACTTC.

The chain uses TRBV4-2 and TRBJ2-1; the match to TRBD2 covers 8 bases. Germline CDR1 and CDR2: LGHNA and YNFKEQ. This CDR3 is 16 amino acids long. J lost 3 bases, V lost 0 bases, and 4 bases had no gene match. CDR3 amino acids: CASSQERGAIYNEQFF. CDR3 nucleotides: TGTGCCAGCAGCCAAGAGCGGGGGGCTATCTACAATGAGCAGTTCTTC.

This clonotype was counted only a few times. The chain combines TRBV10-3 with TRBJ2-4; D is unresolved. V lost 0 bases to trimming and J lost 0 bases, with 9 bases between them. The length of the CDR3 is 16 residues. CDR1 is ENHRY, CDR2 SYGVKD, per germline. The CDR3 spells CAISESKDLAKNIQYF. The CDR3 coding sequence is TGTGCCATCAGTGAGTCGAAGGACCTAGCCAAAAACATTCAGTACTTC.

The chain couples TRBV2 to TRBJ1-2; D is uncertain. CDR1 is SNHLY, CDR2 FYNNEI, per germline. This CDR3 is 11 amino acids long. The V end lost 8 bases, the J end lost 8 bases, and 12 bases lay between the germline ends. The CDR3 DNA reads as TGTGCCAGCTTGGACGTGGAGGGCTACACCTTC. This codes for CASLDVEGYTF.

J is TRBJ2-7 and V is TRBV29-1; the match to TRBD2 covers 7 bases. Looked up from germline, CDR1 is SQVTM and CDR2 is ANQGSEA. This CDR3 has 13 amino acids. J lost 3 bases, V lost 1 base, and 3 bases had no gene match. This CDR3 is CSVEGEGSYEQYF. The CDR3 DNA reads TGCAGCGTTGAAGGGGAGGGCAGCTACGAGCAGTACTTC.

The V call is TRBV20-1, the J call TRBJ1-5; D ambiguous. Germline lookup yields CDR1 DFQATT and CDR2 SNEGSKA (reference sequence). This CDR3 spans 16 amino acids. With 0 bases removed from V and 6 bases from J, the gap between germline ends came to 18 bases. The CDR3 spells CSARDPIITVGQPQHF. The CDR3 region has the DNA TGCAGTGCTAGAGATCCAATCATAACCGTCGGTCAGCCCCAGCATTTT.

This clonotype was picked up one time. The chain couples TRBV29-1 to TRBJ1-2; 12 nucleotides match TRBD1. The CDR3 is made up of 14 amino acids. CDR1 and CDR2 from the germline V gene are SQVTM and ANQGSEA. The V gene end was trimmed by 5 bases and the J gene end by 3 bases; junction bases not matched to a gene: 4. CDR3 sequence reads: CSVFGTGGDYGYTF. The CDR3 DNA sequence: TGCAGCGTTTTTGGGACAGGGGGCGACTATGGCTACACCTTC.

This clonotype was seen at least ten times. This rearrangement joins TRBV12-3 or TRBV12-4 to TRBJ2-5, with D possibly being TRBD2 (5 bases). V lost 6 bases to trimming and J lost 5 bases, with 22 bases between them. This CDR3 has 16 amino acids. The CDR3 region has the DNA TGTGCCAGCAGCCTCCCCGGGCTAGCCGGTGGGGAGACCCAGTACTTC. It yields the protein CASSLPGLAGGETQYF.

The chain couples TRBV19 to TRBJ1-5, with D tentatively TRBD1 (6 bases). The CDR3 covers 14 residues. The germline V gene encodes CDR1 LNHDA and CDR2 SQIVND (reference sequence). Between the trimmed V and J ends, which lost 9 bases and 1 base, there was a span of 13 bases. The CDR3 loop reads CASEGGESNQPQHF. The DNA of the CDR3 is TGTGCCAGCGAGGGGGGGGAAAGCAATCAGCCCCAGCATTTT.

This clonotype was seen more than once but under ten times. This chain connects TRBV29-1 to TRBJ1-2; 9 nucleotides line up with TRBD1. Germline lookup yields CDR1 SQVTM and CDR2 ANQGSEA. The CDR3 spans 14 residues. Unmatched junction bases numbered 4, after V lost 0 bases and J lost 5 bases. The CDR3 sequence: CSVEDGTGYYGYTF. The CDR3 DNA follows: TGCAGCGTTGAAGACGGGACAGGGTATTATGGCTACACCTTC.

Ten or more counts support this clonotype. CDR3 amino acids: CASLPGDTEAFF. The CDR3 nucleotides read TGTGCCAGCCTCCCGGGGGACACTGAAGCTTTCTTT. The V call is TRBV7-9, the J call TRBJ1-1, with D perhaps matching TRBD1 (5 bases). The CDR3 consists of 12 residues. Trimming removed 8 bases at V and 3 bases at J, with 10 bases between. Germline lookup yields CDR1 SEHNR and CDR2 FQNEAQ (reference sequence).

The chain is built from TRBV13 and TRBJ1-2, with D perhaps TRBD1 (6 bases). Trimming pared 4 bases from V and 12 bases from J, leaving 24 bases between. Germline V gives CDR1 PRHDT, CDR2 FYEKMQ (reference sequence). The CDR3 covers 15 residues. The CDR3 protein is CASSSGQLNSVFHTF. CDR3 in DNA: TGTGCCAGCAGCTCCGGACAGTTAAACTCGGTCTTCCACACCTTC.

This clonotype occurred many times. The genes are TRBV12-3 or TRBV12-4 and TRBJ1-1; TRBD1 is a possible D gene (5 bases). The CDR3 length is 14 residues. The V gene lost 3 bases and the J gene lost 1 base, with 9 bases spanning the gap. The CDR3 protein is CASSFGGRNTEAFF. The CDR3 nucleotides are TGTGCCAGCAGTTTCGGGGGTAGGAACACTGAAGCTTTCTTT.

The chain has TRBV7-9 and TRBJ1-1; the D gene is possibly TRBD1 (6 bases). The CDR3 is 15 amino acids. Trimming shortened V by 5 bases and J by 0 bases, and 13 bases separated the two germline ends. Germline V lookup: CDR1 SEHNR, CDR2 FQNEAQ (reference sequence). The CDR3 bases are TGTGCCAGCAGCCCGATGACAGGATTGAACACTGAAGCTTTCTTT. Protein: CASSPMTGLNTEAFF. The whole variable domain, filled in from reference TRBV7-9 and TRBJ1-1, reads DTGVSQNPRHKITKRGQNVTFRCDPISEHNRLYWYRQTLGQGPEFLTYFQNEAQLEKSRLLSDRFSAERPKGSFSTLEIQRTEQGDSAMYLCASSPMTGLNTEAFFGQGTRLTVV.

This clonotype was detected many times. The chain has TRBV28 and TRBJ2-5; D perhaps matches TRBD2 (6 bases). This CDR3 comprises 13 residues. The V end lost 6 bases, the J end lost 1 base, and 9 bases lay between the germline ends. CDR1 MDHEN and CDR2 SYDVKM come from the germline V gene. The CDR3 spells CASRLGLQETQYF. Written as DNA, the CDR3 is TGTGCCAGCAGATTGGGACTCCAAGAGACCCAGTACTTC.